This is a list of T cell receptor beta chains from one sample in a study of blood T cell repertoires in COVID-19. Data came from immunoSEQ multiplex PCR; TCRdb stores just in-frame clones and leaves some out. Of 250,000 to 400,000 clones listed, approximately 90% are singletons. The specimen was peripheral blood. The origin of the receptors is a woman aged 25-40 years with COVID-19, enrolled during active disease. The CDR3 runs from the conserved cysteine through the conserved F or W. The order of the fields is J gene, clone size, D gene, V gene, CDR3 protein, CDR3 DNA. D genes are given only for firm matches. The listing skips clone size in some rows; elsewhere it reads once, few, many or a size class.

TRBJ1-5 . . TRBV5-6 CASSFFEGPISNQPQHF TGTGCCAGCAGCTTCTTCGAGGGCCCGATTAGCAATCAGCCCCAGCATTTT
TRBJ2-1 . . TRBV5-6 CASSSRQGAGLGSYNEQFF TGTGCCAGCAGCTCCAGACAGGGTGCGGGACTAGGCTCCTACAATGAGCAGTTCTTC
TRBJ2-1 . . TRBV7-8 CASSPVRVITPSYNEQFF TGTGCCAGCAGCCCCGTCCGCGTAATTACTCCCTCCTACAATGAGCAGTTCTTC
TRBJ1-5 . . TRBV4-1 CASSQDPGVWQPQHF TGCGCCAGCAGCCAAGATCCAGGGGTTTGGCAGCCCCAGCATTTT
TRBJ2-1 . . TRBV5-4 CASSHGSNEQFF TGTGCCAGCAGCCATGGCAGCAATGAGCAGTTCTTC
TRBJ1-6 . . TRBV3-1/TRBV3-2 CASSQRGMGSPLHF TGTGCCAGCAGCCAACGGGGGATGGGGTCACCCCTCCACTTT
TRBJ1-2 . . TRBV5-4 CASERDGSSVYGYTF TGTGCCAGCGAGAGGGATGGATCCTCCGTCTATGGCTACACCTTC
TRBJ2-5 . TRBD1 TRBV4-2 CASTQGDQETQYF TGTGCCAGCACGCAGGGGGACCAAGAGACCCAGTACTTC
TRBJ2-1 once TRBD1 TRBV5-1 CASSFQGGGFGEQFF TGCGCCAGCAGCTTTCAAGGGGGCGGTTTCGGTGAGCAGTTCTTC
TRBJ2-5 . TRBD2 TRBV11-2 CASSLSFGGGNRETQYF TGTGCCAGCAGCTTATCGTTCGGGGGGGGAAATCGAGAGACCCAGTACTTC
TRBJ1-6 . TRBD1 TRBV6-4 CASGTETGPDGSYNSPLHF TGTGCCAGCGGAACCGAGACAGGGCCAGATGGCTCCTATAATTCACCCCTCCACTTT
TRBJ2-2 . TRBD1 TRBV10-3 CAISEWQGATGELFF TGTGCCATCAGTGAGTGGCAGGGGGCGACCGGGGAGCTGTTTTTT
TRBJ1-1 . . TRBV28 CASSPRRGPEAFF TGTGCCAGCAGTCCGCGACGCGGCCCTGAAGCTTTCTTT
TRBJ2-7 . . TRBV6-2/TRBV6-3 CASSYSEEVAEQYF TGTGCCAGCAGTTACTCGGAGGAAGTAGCCGAGCAGTACTTC
TRBJ1-3 . TRBD1 TRBV7-2 CASSWDRGNTIYF TGTGCCAGCAGCTGGGACAGGGGAAACACCATATATTTT
TRBJ1-1 . . TRBV9 CASSADTVNTEAFF TGTGCCAGCAGCGCGGACACAGTGAACACTGAAGCTTTCTTT
TRBJ2-4 . TRBD1 TRBV18 CASSPRQGRSPVAKNIQYF TGTGCCAGCTCTCCTCGACAGGGGAGGTCTCCCGTGGCCAAAAACATTCAGTACTTC
TRBJ2-7 . . TRBV7-9 CASSHTGGRLEQYF TGTGCCAGCAGCCACACCGGGGGACGCCTCGAGCAGTACTTC
TRBJ1-4 . . TRBV15 CATSHPREPPEKLFF TGTGCCACCAGCCACCCACGGGAACCGCCTGAAAAACTGTTTTTT
TRBJ2-7 many TRBD2 TRBV5-5 CASRTSGGSYEQYF TGTGCCAGCCGGACTAGCGGGGGGTCCTACGAGCAGTACTTC
TRBJ1-2 . . TRBV5-1 CASSWGSRTEGGYTF TGCGCCAGCAGCTGGGGGTCTAGGACAGAGGGTGGCTACACCTTC
TRBJ1-2 . . TRBV4-2 CASSQDLSGIYGYTF TGTGCCAGCAGCCAAGATCTATCGGGGATCTATGGCTACACCTTC
TRBJ1-4 . . TRBV9 CASSVEWTPEKLFF TGTGCCAGCAGCGTAGAGTGGACTCCAGAAAAACTGTTTTTT
TRBJ2-1 . . TRBV7-8 CASSLEGRAGYNEQFF TGTGCCAGCAGCTTAGAGGGTAGGGCGGGGTACAATGAGCAGTTCTTC
TRBJ1-3 . . TRBV3-1/TRBV3-2 CASSVVSSGNTIYF TGTGCCAGCAGCGTCGTGAGCTCTGGAAACACCATATATTTT
TRBJ2-2 . . TRBV6-4 CASSVTGNTGELFF TGTGCCAGCAGTGTCACAGGGAACACCGGGGAGCTGTTTTTT
TRBJ1-2 . . TRBV2 CASRRDGDGYTF TGTGCCAGCAGGCGGGACGGCGATGGCTACACCTTC
TRBJ1-2 . TRBD1 TRBV7-2 CASSQTTGGASIGYTF TGTGCCAGCAGCCAAACGACAGGGGGCGCTTCTATTGGCTACACCTTC
TRBJ1-4 . TRBD1 TRBV19 CASSVTGAAYEKLFF TGTGCCAGTAGCGTAACAGGGGCCGCTTATGAAAAACTGTTTTTT
TRBJ1-4 . . TRBV6-5 CASSYSGSRIREKLFF TGTGCCAGCAGTTACTCGGGCAGCAGGATACGTGAAAAACTGTTTTTT
TRBJ1-5 . . TRBV19 CASSLTGTNQPQHF TGTGCCAGTAGTCTAACAGGGACAAATCAGCCCCAGCATTTT
TRBJ1-1 . . TRBV7-9 CASSLNWDNPEAFF TGTGCCAGCAGCTTAAACTGGGACAACCCTGAAGCTTTCTTT
TRBJ2-1 . TRBD2 TRBV4-1 CASSHVVQRGFYNEQFF TGCGCCAGCAGCCACGTCGTCCAGCGGGGGTTCTACAATGAGCAGTTCTTC
TRBJ1-6 . . TRBV2 CASSGQDNSPLHF TGTGCCAGCAGTGGGCAGGATAATTCACCCCTCCACTTT
TRBJ1-1 . . TRBV18 CASSTTNLNTEAFF TGTGCCAGCTCAACGACAAATCTGAACACTGAAGCTTTCTTT
TRBJ2-6 . . TRBV18 CASSQEGAGANVLTF TGTGCCAGCTCACAGGAGGGAGCTGGGGCCAACGTCCTGACTTTC
TRBJ1-5 . . TRBV6-5 CASEGSNQPQHF TGTGCCAGCGAGGGTAGCAATCAGCCCCAGCATTTT
TRBJ2-5 . TRBD2 TRBV5-4 CASSLSGGLETQYF TGTGCCAGCAGCTTAAGCGGGGGGCTGGAGACCCAGTACTTC
TRBJ2-3 . . TRBV6-2/TRBV6-3 CASGLLAPDTQYF TGTGCCAGCGGCCTCTTGGCCCCAGATACGCAGTATTTT
TRBJ1-2 . . TRBV7-8 CASSSRTTPNYGYTF TGTGCCAGCAGCTCTCGGACAACTCCTAACTATGGCTACACCTTC
TRBJ2-3 . . TRBV7-9 CASRSLPASTDTQYF TGTGCCAGCAGATCACTACCAGCAAGCACAGATACGCAGTATTTT
TRBJ2-1 once TRBD1 TRBV5-1 CASSLGQGALNEQFF TGCGCCAGCAGCTTGGGACAGGGGGCTTTAAATGAGCAGTTCTTC
TRBJ2-1 . . TRBV27 CASARGTVLSEQFF TGTGCCAGCGCCCGCGGGACCGTCCTCTCGGAGCAGTTCTTC
TRBJ1-6 . . TRBV5-1 CASSLAPGVMGSPLHF TGCGCCAGCAGCTTGGCGCCCGGGGTAATGGGTTCACCCCTCCACTTT
TRBJ2-3 . TRBD2 TRBV11-1 CASSLGGSGAELQYF TGTGCCAGCAGCTTAGGGGGTAGCGGGGCGGAGTTACAGTATTTT
TRBJ1-1 . . TRBV6-5 CASSYTGRYTEAFF TGTGCCAGCAGTTACACGGGGAGGTACACTGAAGCTTTCTTT
TRBJ2-1 . TRBD2 TRBV7-3 CASSLNGGLALNEQFF TGTGCCAGCAGCTTAAATGGAGGACTAGCGCTTAATGAGCAGTTCTTC
TRBJ1-4 . . TRBV5-5 CASSLVMQGGGSEKLFF TGTGCCAGCAGCTTGGTAATGCAGGGAGGAGGGAGTGAAAAACTGTTTTTT
TRBJ1-5 few . TRBV5-1 CASSLGGYSNQPQHF TGCGCCAGCAGCTTGGGCGGATATAGCAATCAGCCCCAGCATTTT
TRBJ2-5 . TRBD2 TRBV2 CASSAPLAGVETQYF TGTGCCAGCAGTGCCCCCCTAGCGGGGGTTGAGACCCAGTACTTC